The rows below give T cell receptor beta chains drawn from one sample of a study of T cell repertoires in cytomegalovirus infection. TCRdb reanalysed the reads using MiXCR and keeps one entry per CDR3 protein. In the table there are approximately 170,000 distinct CDR3 sequences, over 15% of which are singletons. Sequenced material: CD8+ T cells from PBMCs. The receptors were gathered from a human donor in good health (CMV status not recorded). Some clones in this sample may be carry-over from other donors' samples. The CDR3 runs from the conserved cysteine through the conserved F or W. The order of the fields is V gene, D gene, clone size, J gene, CDR3 protein, CDR3 DNA. A D gene is named only where the DNA matches it firmly. Only part of the rows carry a size: once, few, many, or a class if the clone is expanded.

TRBV28,-,-,TRBJ2-3,CASRAGLTTDTQYF,TGTGCAAGCAGAGCGGGCCTTACCACAGATACGCAGTATTTT
TRBV7-9,-,many,TRBJ1-2,CASSSISRGVVWGYTF,TGTGCCAGCAGCTCAATCTCCAGGGGCGTTGTCTGGGGCTACACCTTC
TRBV6-5,TRBD2,-,TRBJ2-1,CASSYSGEREKGYNEQFF,TGTGCCAGCAGTTACTCGGGGGAGCGGGAGAAGGGGTACAATGAGCAGTTCTTC
TRBV29-1,TRBD1,few,TRBJ1-1,CSVDIPDRGYLGAFF,TGCAGCGTTGATATCCCGGACAGGGGATATCTGGGGGCTTTCTTT
TRBV20-1,TRBD1,few,TRBJ2-2,CSARDRNTGELFF,TGCAGTGCACGGGACAGGAACACCGGGGAGCTGTTTTTT
TRBV5-1,TRBD2,few,TRBJ2-7,CASAGRSSSYEQYF,TGCGCCAGCGCCGGGAGGTCGAGCTCCTACGAGCAGTACTTC
TRBV29-1,TRBD2,few,TRBJ2-7,CSARQASGSYEQYF,TGCAGCGCCCGGCAGGCTAGCGGATCCTACGAGCAGTACTTC
TRBV6-5,-,-,TRBJ2-7,CASSYQGSTYEQYF,TGTGCCAGCAGTTACCAGGGCTCCACCTACGAGCAGTACTTC
TRBV9,-,-,TRBJ1-1,CASSVDNTEAFF,TGTGCCAGCAGCGTCGACAACACTGAAGCTTTCTTT
TRBV7-8,TRBD2,-,TRBJ2-1,CASSLRGLALYNEQFF,TGTGCCAGCAGCTTACGGGGACTAGCGCTCTACAATGAGCAGTTCTTC
TRBV6-5,-,few,TRBJ2-1,CASRPPGPRTDNEQFF,TGTGCCAGCAGACCTCCGGGACCGAGGACCGACAATGAGCAGTTCTTC
TRBV5-6,TRBD2,-,TRBJ2-7,CASSLIEGRGLAGSYEQYF,TGTGCCAGCAGCTTGATCGAGGGGCGCGGACTAGCGGGCTCCTACGAGCAGTACTTC
TRBV11-3,-,-,TRBJ2-5,CASSLGSHGVETQYF,TGTGCCAGCAGCTTAGGAAGTCACGGGGTAGAGACCCAGTACTTC
TRBV23-1,-,few,TRBJ2-2,CASSRGSANTGELFF,TGCGCCAGCAGTCGAGGCTCCGCGAACACCGGGGAGCTGTTTTTT
TRBV7-6,-,-,TRBJ1-3,CASSRAPAGNTIYF,TGTGCCAGCAGTCGCGCCCCAGCTGGAAACACCATATATTTT
TRBV7-9,-,few,TRBJ2-7,CASSSSLDGANEQYF,TGTGCCAGCAGCTCCAGCCTAGACGGGGCCAACGAGCAGTACTTC
TRBV20-1,TRBD2,many,TRBJ2-7,CSARAQPGTSSTHEQYF,TGCAGTGCTAGAGCACAACCCGGGACTAGCAGCACTCACGAGCAGTACTTC
TRBV7-8,TRBD2,-,TRBJ2-2,CASSIGLAGYGELFF,TGTGCCAGCAGCATCGGACTAGCGGGGTATGGGGAGCTGTTTTTT
TRBV6-1,TRBD2,few,TRBJ2-1,CASSEGTSGGHKNEQFF,TGTGCCAGCAGTGAGGGGACTAGCGGGGGGCACAAGAATGAGCAGTTCTTC
TRBV7-2,-,-,TRBJ2-3,CASSFVKREAQRITDTQYF,TGTGCCAGCAGCTTTGTGAAGAGGGAGGCCCAGAGGATCACAGATACGCAGTATTTT
TRBV7-9,-,few,TRBJ1-2,CASPSDRSFYGYTF,TGTGCCAGCCCTTCGGACCGATCTTTCTATGGCTACACCTTC
TRBV6-4,TRBD1,few,TRBJ2-1,CASSDSVQGDSYNEQFF,TGTGCCAGCAGTGACTCGGTACAGGGGGACTCCTACAATGAGCAGTTCTTC
TRBV29-1,-,-,TRBJ2-2,CSVEELGRNPGELFF,TGCAGCGTTGAAGAGTTGGGACGGAACCCCGGGGAGCTGTTTTTT
TRBV28,TRBD1,few,TRBJ2-2,CANSQGSTGELFF,TGTGCCAACTCACAGGGGTCCACCGGGGAGCTGTTTTTT
TRBV20-1,-,-,TRBJ2-7,CSARKSGEQYF,TGCAGTGCTAGAAAAAGTGGCGAGCAGTACTTC